A single sample is the source of the 5 T cell receptor beta chains below, sequenced in a study of blood T cell repertoires in COVID-19. Sequenced by immunoSEQ multiplex PCR; TCRdb stores in-frame clones only, minus some. The sample shows around 100,000 clones, approximately 83% of them seen only once. Sequences were obtained from peripheral blood. These receptors were taken from an older woman with acute or convalescent COVID-19.

The chain links TRBV28 to TRBJ2-7; a possible D gene is TRBD1 (6 bases). CDR3 length: 13 residues. CDR1 and CDR2 (germline): MDHEN, SYDVKM. V gave up 5 bases and J gave up 6 bases, with 14 bases separating them. The CDR3 bases are TGTGCCAGCAGTCCGCCAGGGGTCGGCGAGCAGTACTTC. It specifies CASSPPGVGEQYF.

This clone appeared a few times. This chain joins TRBV5-6 and TRBJ2-1, with a tentative D call TRBD1 (5 bases). The V end was cut by 3 bases, the J end by 9 bases, with 13 bases between. The CDR3 length is 13 residues. CDR1 is SGHDT and CDR2 is YYEEEE in the germline V gene. The CDR3 nucleotides read TGTGCCAGCAGCTCTTTTAGGGGATCTGAGCAGTTCTTC. Residues: CASSSFRGSEQFF.

This chain links TRBV5-1 with TRBJ2-7; 10 positions match TRBD1. Germline values: CDR1 SGHRS, CDR2 YFSETQ. CDR3 size: 14 residues. V shed 3 bases, J shed 4 bases, and the junction held 4 bases outside the gene matches. Here the CDR3 DNA reads TGCGCCAGCAGCTCAACGGGACAGGGGTACGAGCAGTACTTC. It yields the protein CASSSTGQGYEQYF.

The chain uses TRBV4-2 and TRBJ2-2; 10 bases map to TRBD2. The CDR3 is made up of 17 amino acids. Unmatched junction bases numbered 4, after V lost 1 base and J lost 2 bases. Germline-derived CDR1 and CDR2 are LGHNA and YNFKEQ. This CDR3 is CASSQGGLARNTGELFF. CDR3 DNA: TGTGCCAGCAGCCAAGGGGGACTAGCGCGAAACACCGGGGAGCTGTTTTTT.

CDR3: CASSLDTSGRWNEQFF. The CDR3, as DNA: TGTGCCAGCAGCTTAGACACTAGCGGGAGATGGAATGAGCAGTTCTTC. The V call is TRBV5-4, the J call TRBJ2-1; 11 nucleotides align to TRBD2. CDR3 length: 16 residues. Germline lookup yields CDR1 SGHNT and CDR2 YYREEE (reference sequence). V lost 2 bases, J lost 7 bases, and 8 bases stayed unmatched.